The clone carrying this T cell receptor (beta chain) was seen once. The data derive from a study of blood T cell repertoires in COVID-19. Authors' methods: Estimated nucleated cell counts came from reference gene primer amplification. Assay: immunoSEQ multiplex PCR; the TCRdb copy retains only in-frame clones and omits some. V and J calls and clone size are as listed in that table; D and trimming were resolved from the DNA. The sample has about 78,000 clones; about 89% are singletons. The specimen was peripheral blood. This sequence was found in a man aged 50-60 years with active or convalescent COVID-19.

CDR3 sequence reads: CASKVAGGLYNEQFF. Here the CDR3 DNA reads TGTGCCAGTAAGGTAGCGGGGGGGCTTTACAATGAGCAGTTCTTC. The V gene is TRBV19, the J gene TRBJ2-1, with 11 bases aligning to TRBD2. CDR1 and CDR2 (germline): LNHDA, SQIVND (reference sequence). V shed 7 bases and J 4 bases; nucleotides not matched to a gene: 6. This CDR3 has 15 residues.